The 27 T cell receptor beta chains listed next were all sequenced from one sample in a study of blood T cell repertoires in COVID-19. Method: immunoSEQ multiplex PCR; TCRdb's copy keeps in-frame clones and lacks some. The sample lists 200,000 to 300,000 clones; approximately 87% were seen once. The sample comprised peripheral blood. The receptors originated from a human donor in a cohort sampled during active COVID-19.

CDR3 protein: CASSAYREGYGYTF. Here the CDR3 DNA reads TGTGCCAGTAGTGCCTACAGGGAAGGGTATGGCTACACCTTC. V gene TRBV19 combines with J gene TRBJ1-2; possible D gene TRBD1, 6 bases. Trimming left V 5 bases short and J 5 bases short, with 15 bases between. Germline V CDR1 and CDR2: LNHDA, SQIVND (reference sequence). The CDR3 length is 14 residues.

J is TRBJ2-2 and V is TRBV5-4, with 7 bases identical to TRBD2. The J segment lost 5 bases and the V segment lost 2 bases, leaving 6 bases of the junction unmatched. This CDR3 comprises 15 residues. CDR1 and CDR2 from the germline V gene are SGHNT and YYREEE (reference sequence). The CDR3 spells CASSFGGSRTGELFF. CDR3 coding DNA: TGTGCCAGCAGCTTCGGCGGGAGTCGGACCGGGGAGCTGTTTTTT.

This rearrangement joins TRBV28 to TRBJ1-1; tentative D call: TRBD1 (6 bases). Between the trimmed V and J ends, which lost 8 bases and 4 bases, there was a span of 29 bases. The germline gives CDR1 MDHEN, CDR2 SYDVKM. CDR3 length: 18 amino acids. CDR3 sequence (DNA): TGTGCCAGCGGCCCCCCACGGGACACTACAGATGAGGGCACTGAAGCTTTCTTT. Residues: CASGPPRDTTDEGTEAFF.

This chain links TRBV5-1 with TRBJ2-1, with D possibly matching TRBD2 (5 bases). Trimming removed 4 bases from V and 5 bases from J, with 22 bases in between. CDR3 length: 17 residues. The V gene's germline CDR1 is SGHRS and CDR2 YFSETQ. CDR3 sequence: CASSLLVSGNLHNEQFF. CDR3 nucleotides: TGCGCCAGCAGCCTACTAGTTTCGGGGAACCTACACAATGAGCAGTTCTTC.

V and J are TRBV19 and TRBJ1-1, with TRBD1 as a possible D gene (5 bases). CDR3 length equals 15 residues. Germline V gene sequence: CDR1 LNHDA, CDR2 SQIVND (reference sequence). V was pared by 4 bases and J by 5 bases, with 17 bases between. The CDR3 coding sequence is TGTGCCAGTAGTACCGGGGGGACGTTGCGAACTGAAGCTTTCTTT. As protein: CASSTGGTLRTEAFF.

The sample holds a few counts of this clone. The chain is built from TRBV7-2 and TRBJ1-5; 8 bases are a match to TRBD1. This CDR3 region has 14 residues. Germline lookup yields CDR1 SGHTA and CDR2 FQGNSA. Losses at the gene ends were 7 bases for V and 5 bases for J; bases not matched to a gene: 7. The CDR3 DNA reads as TGTGCCAGCACTACAGGGGGACGGGATCAGCCCCAGCATTTT. Translated: CASTTGGRDQPQHF.

This chain joins TRBV5-1 and TRBJ2-7; D is possibly TRBD1 (6 bases). Trimming removed 3 bases at V and 5 bases at J, with 18 bases between. The CDR3 is 15 amino acids. The germline V gene has CDR1 SGHRS and CDR2 YFSETQ. In DNA form, the CDR3 reads TGCGCCAGCAGCTCGGGCAGGGGAGTTAAAGACGAGCAGTACTTC. As protein: CASSSGRGVKDEQYF.

The chain carries TRBV19 and TRBJ2-5; 12 bases map to TRBD2. The CDR3 spans 16 residues. Per the germline V gene, CDR1 is LNHDA and CDR2 is SQIVND (reference sequence). Germline trimming cut 6 bases from V and 4 bases from J; bases unmatched to any gene: 9. The CDR3, as DNA: TGTGCCAGTAGCGCACTAGCGGGGGGTCCGGGAGAGACCCAGTACTTC. Residues: CASSALAGGPGETQYF.

The chain links TRBV6-1 to TRBJ2-6, with 7 bases lining up with TRBD1. Losses at the gene ends were 4 bases for V and 0 bases for J; bases not matched to a gene: 6. CDR1 MNHNS and CDR2 SASEGT come from the germline V gene. CDR3 length: 17 residues. The CDR3 nucleotides read TGTGCCAGCAGTGGGGTAGGGGGCGCCTCTGGGGCCAACGTCCTGACTTTC. Translation: CASSGVGGASGANVLTF.

V usage is TRBV18 and J usage is TRBJ2-4, with 9 nucleotides matching TRBD1. V lost 5 bases and J lost 0; bases outside the gene matches: 5. Germline V gene sequence: CDR1 KGHSH, CDR2 LQKENI. The CDR3 length is 16 residues. The CDR3 sequence is CASSDRDRVAKNIQYF. CDR3 bases: TGTGCCAGCTCAGACCGGGACAGGGTAGCCAAAAACATTCAGTACTTC.

The J gene is TRBJ1-4, the V gene TRBV9, with TRBD1 matching over 8 bases. V gave up 3 bases and J gave up 7 bases; unmatched junction bases: 8. The CDR3 is made up of 15 amino acids. Germline-derived CDR1 and CDR2 are SGDLS and YYNGEE. CDR3 in DNA: TGTGCCAGCAGCGCCAGACAGGGGTACGCTGAAAAACTGTTTTTT. Amino acid sequence: CASSARQGYAEKLFF.

This clone was counted once. The chain carries TRBV18 and TRBJ1-1; perhaps TRBD1 as D (5 bases). The V and J ends lost 1 base and 8 bases respectively, with 11 bases between them. Per germline, CDR1 KGHSH and CDR2 LQKENI. The CDR3 is made up of 13 amino acids. CDR3 protein: CASSPRPRGEAFF. CDR3 DNA: TGTGCCAGCTCACCACGGCCCCGGGGGGAAGCTTTCTTT.

V is TRBV6-5 and J is TRBJ1-6, with D unresolved. V lost 5 bases to trimming and J lost 8 bases, with 16 bases between them. Germline CDR1 MNHEY, CDR2 SVGAGI. The CDR3 sequence is 15 residues long. The CDR3 DNA reads TGTGCCAGCAGTCAACGGCGGGGATTTTATTCACCCCTCCACTTT. It translates to CASSQRRGFYSPLHF.

The chain combines TRBV4-2 with TRBJ1-2, with TRBD1 matching over 10 bases. CDR1 and CDR2 from the germline V gene are LGHNA and YNFKEQ. J gave up 8 bases and V 3 bases, and 12 bases lay outside the gene matches. The CDR3 is 16 residues long. The CDR3 is CASSQVRDRGKLGYTF. DNA for the CDR3: TGTGCCAGCAGCCAGGTCCGGGACAGGGGAAAGTTAGGCTACACCTTC.

V usage is TRBV20-1 and J usage is TRBJ1-5; 10 positions match TRBD1. The CDR3 loop spans 13 amino acids. The V gene end was trimmed by 3 bases and the J gene end by 9 bases; junction bases not matched to a gene: 5. Per the germline V gene, CDR1 is DFQATT and CDR2 is SNEGSKA (reference sequence). CDR3 nucleotide sequence: TGCAGTGCTAGTGGACAGGGGGGCAGGCCCCAGCATTTT. Amino acid sequence: CSASGQGGRPQHF.

The chain couples TRBV19 to TRBJ2-4; D possibly corresponds to TRBD2 (5 bases). CDR1 is LNHDA, CDR2 SQIVND, per germline (reference sequence). V lost 4 bases and J lost 0, with 13 bases in between. The CDR3 sequence is 16 residues long. The CDR3 reads CASSRLDSLAKNIQYF. The CDR3 nucleotides are TGTGCCAGTAGTAGGTTGGACTCACTAGCCAAAAACATTCAGTACTTC.

The chain uses TRBV5-1 and TRBJ2-5; 13 bases line up with TRBD2. Germline V gene data show CDR1 as SGHRS and CDR2 as YFSETQ. The CDR3 sequence is 17 residues long. The V segment lost 4 bases and the J segment 0 bases; nucleotides outside the gene matches: 6. CDR3 DNA sequence: TGCGCCAGCAGCCTAAGGACTAGCGGGGGTTACCAAGAGACCCAGTACTTC. Its translation is CASSLRTSGGYQETQYF.

The chain joins TRBV6-1 to TRBJ2-1; 9 bases map to TRBD2. The CDR3 loop spans 18 amino acids. Per the germline V gene, CDR1 is MNHNS and CDR2 is SASEGT. With V trimmed by 4 bases and J by 4 bases, 14 bases remained unmatched. CDR3 protein: CASSGYTLAGLLYNEQFF. CDR3 in DNA: TGTGCCAGCAGTGGGTACACCCTAGCGGGGCTTTTATACAATGAGCAGTTCTTC.

This chain uses TRBV19 with TRBJ2-7; 8 bases align to TRBD1. The germline V gene has CDR1 LNHDA and CDR2 SQIVND (reference sequence). This CDR3 is 14 amino acids long. J lost 6 bases, V lost 1 base, and 5 bases had no gene match. CDR3 sequence (DNA): TGTGCCAGTAGTATAGGTCGGCAGGGGGCCGAGCAGTACTTC. Amino acid sequence: CASSIGRQGAEQYF.

This chain links TRBV18 with TRBJ2-3; 9 bases match TRBD2. The CDR3 contains 17 residues. J lost 2 bases, V lost 6 bases, and 12 bases had no gene match. Germline CDR1 KGHSH, CDR2 LQKENI. The CDR3 DNA is TGTGCCAGCTCCCAGGATGAGCGGGGGGTCCTCACAGATACGCAGTATTTT. Amino acids: CASSQDERGVLTDTQYF.

V and J are TRBV18 and TRBJ2-5, with a weak D call TRBD2 (6 bases). The germline gives CDR1 KGHSH, CDR2 LQKENI. The CDR3 covers 15 residues. V was trimmed by 5 bases and J by 4 bases, leaving 17 bases between them. CDR3: CASSSRTEGLETQYF. CDR3 DNA: TGTGCCAGCTCATCGCGGACGGAGGGGTTAGAGACCCAGTACTTC.

This chain connects TRBV5-6 to TRBJ1-2; D is possibly TRBD1 (5 bases). The CDR3 is 16 residues long. Germline V CDR1 and CDR2: SGHDT, YYEEEE. The V end was cut by 1 base, the J end by 8 bases, with 21 bases between. In nucleotides, the CDR3 is TGTGCCAGCAGCTTGTATTTGGGGGAGGCCCCTTCAGGCTACACCTTC. As protein: CASSLYLGEAPSGYTF.

The chain is built from TRBV29-1 and TRBJ2-7, with 10 nucleotides matching TRBD1. This CDR3 is 11 amino acids long. Germline-derived CDR1 and CDR2 are SQVTM and ANQGSEA. V dropped 7 bases and J dropped 6; count of bases not matched to a gene: 3. CDR3 residues: CSAWTGGEQYF. CDR3 nucleotide sequence: TGCAGCGCCTGGACAGGGGGCGAGCAGTACTTC.

This chain links TRBV7-2 with TRBJ2-5; a possible D gene is TRBD1 (5 bases). The CDR3 has 13 residues. The germline V and J ends were trimmed by 3 bases and 9 bases, with 14 bases remaining between them. In germline, CDR1 is SGHTA, CDR2 FQGNSA. CDR3 DNA sequence: TGTGCCAGCAGCTTCGACAGTTTTTCGGCCCAGTACTTC. Translating it yields CASSFDSFSAQYF.

The chain has TRBV4-1 and TRBJ1-4; TRBD1 matches 10 bases. Germline trimming cut 1 base from V and 6 bases from J; bases unmatched to any gene: 5. The CDR3 is made up of 16 amino acids. Germline-derived CDR1 and CDR2 are MGHRA and YSYEKL. CDR3 amino acids: CASSQGLGTGDEKLFF. CDR3 sequence (DNA): TGCGCCAGCAGCCAAGGGTTGGGGACAGGGGATGAAAAACTGTTTTTT.

The CDR3: CASSQDPNTGILYEQYF. The CDR3 DNA reads as TGTGCCAGCAGCCAAGACCCAAACACGGGAATCCTCTACGAGCAGTACTTC. The V and J genes are TRBV4-2 and TRBJ2-7, with D maybe TRBD2 (5 bases). This CDR3 has 17 amino acids. The germline V gene has CDR1 LGHNA and CDR2 YNFKEQ. With 0 bases removed from V and 3 bases from J, the gap between germline ends came to 18 bases.

This clone was observed a single time. This chain uses TRBV5-1 with TRBJ1-2, with 9 bases fitting TRBD1. The CDR3 spans 15 residues. The trim removed 4 bases at V and 3 bases at J, leaving 7 bases unmatched. Germline V gives CDR1 SGHRS, CDR2 YFSETQ. The CDR3 DNA is TGCGCCAGCAGCCAGGGGGACAGGGCCTACTATGGCTACACCTTC. Protein product: CASSQGDRAYYGYTF.